This TCR beta chain is from a study of preoperative IRX-2 immunotherapy in early breast cancer. The germline CDR1 and CDR2 sequences are SGHKS and YYEKEE (reference sequence). V was shortened by 2 bases and J by 8 bases, with 15 bases between the two germline ends. CDR3 size: 14 residues. The treatment is: preoperative locoregional IRX-2 cytokine immunotherapy. Samples came from a phase Ib trial of preoperative locoregional IRX-2 cytokine immunotherapy. Produced via immunoSEQ multiplex PCR; TCRdb's table is partial and in-frame only. Of about 23,000 clones listed, roughly nine tenths are singletons. Sample: tumor tissue, taken after IRX-2 immunotherapy. This receptor was identified in a human donor with breast cancer. The rearrangement links TRBV5-5 to TRBJ2-3; tentatively, D is TRBD2 (6 bases). CDR3 sequence (DNA): TGTGCCAGCAGCTTCGCGCGGGAAGGAAGTACGCAGTATTTT. It encodes CASSFAREGSTQYF.